This T cell receptor (beta chain) came from a study of blood T cell repertoires in COVID-19. Across the whole study: The United States, Italy and Spain provided the acute and convalescent COVID-19 samples.

The germline gives CDR1 SGHTA, CDR2 FQGNSA. The CDR3 spans 14 residues. J gave up 7 bases and V 5 bases, and 9 bases lay outside the gene matches. Produced via immunoSEQ multiplex PCR; TCRdb's table is partial and in-frame only. The sample records around 170,000 clones, around four fifths being singletons. The Seattle patients joined while their infection was active and were tracked longitudinally afterward. This clone was seen a single time. The genes are TRBV7-2 and TRBJ2-5, with TRBD1 matching 8 bases. The sequence came from a woman aged 70 to 79 with COVID-19, enrolled during active disease. The sample was peripheral blood. For the CDR3, the DNA is TGTGCCAGCAGCCCTGGACAGGGCAGGGGGACCCAGTACTTC. Protein sequence: CASSPGQGRGTQYF.